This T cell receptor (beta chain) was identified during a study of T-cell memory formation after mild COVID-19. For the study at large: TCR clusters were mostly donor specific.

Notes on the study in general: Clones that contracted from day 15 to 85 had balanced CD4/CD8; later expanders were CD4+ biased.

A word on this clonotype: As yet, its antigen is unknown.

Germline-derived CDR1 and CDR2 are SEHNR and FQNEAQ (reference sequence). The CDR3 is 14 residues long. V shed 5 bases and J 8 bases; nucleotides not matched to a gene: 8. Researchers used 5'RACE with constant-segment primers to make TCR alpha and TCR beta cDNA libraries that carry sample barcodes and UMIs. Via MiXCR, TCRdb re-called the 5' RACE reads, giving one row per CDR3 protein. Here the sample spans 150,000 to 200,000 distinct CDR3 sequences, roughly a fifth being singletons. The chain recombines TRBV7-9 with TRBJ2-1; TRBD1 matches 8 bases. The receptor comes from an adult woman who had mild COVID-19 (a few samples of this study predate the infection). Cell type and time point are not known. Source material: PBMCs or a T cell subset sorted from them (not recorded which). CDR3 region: CASSIDPQGDEQFF. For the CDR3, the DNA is TGTGCCAGCAGCATAGACCCACAGGGGGATGAGCAGTTCTTC.